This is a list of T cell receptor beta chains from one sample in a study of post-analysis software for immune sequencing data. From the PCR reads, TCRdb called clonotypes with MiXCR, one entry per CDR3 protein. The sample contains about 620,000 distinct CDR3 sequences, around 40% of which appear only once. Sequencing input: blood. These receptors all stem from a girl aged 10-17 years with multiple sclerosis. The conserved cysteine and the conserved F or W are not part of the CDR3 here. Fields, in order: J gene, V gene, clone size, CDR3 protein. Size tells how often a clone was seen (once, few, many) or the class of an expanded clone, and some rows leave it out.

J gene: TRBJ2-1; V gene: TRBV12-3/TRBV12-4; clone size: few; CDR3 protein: ASSTRGFYNEQF
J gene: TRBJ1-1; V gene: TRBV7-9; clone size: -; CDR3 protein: ASSLIGQPAGGTEAF
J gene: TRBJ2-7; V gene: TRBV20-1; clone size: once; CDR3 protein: SARAPFSGFEQY
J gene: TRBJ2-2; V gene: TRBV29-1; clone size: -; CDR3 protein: SVGRGGLNTGELF
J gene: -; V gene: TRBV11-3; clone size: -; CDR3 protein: ASSLIIQGAYEQY
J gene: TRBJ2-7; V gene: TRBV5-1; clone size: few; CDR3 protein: ASSVVSGAYEQY
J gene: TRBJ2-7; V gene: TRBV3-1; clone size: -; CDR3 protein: ASSQDLTSGYEQY
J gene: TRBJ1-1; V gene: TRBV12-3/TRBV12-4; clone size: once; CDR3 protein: ASSPLGRPLNTEAF
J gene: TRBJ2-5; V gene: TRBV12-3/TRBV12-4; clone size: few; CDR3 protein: ASRDREYQETQY
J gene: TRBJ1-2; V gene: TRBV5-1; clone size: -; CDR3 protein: VSSLDGQGFYGYT
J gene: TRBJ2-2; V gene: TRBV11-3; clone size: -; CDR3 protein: ASSRQGGNTGELF
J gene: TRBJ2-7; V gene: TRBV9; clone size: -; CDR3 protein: ASSVAGVAYEQY
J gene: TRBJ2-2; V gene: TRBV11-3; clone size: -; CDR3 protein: ASSLEARGELF
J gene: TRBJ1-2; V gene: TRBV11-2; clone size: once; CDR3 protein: ASSWGLNYGYT
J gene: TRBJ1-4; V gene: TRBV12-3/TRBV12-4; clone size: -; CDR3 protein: ASSAGATAYNEKLF
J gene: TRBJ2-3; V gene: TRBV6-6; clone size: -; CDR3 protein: ASEEGTDTQY